This T cell receptor beta chain was captured in a study of cytomegalovirus exposure and HLA in healthy donors. In germline, CDR1 is SGHTA, CDR2 FQGNSA. V lost 5 bases and J 5 bases, leaving 13 bases between the germline ends. The CDR3 has 14 residues. Use of 60 Vbeta and 13 Jbeta primers characterized the PCR. The protocol was immunoSEQ multiplex PCR, while the TCRdb copy is restricted to in-frame clones and leaves out a portion. The data hold nearly 200,000 clones, with about four fifths observed a single time. In the case of this clone: Antigen: not known.

Nominally healthy donors were sampled, though unrecorded immune exposures were likely. Study conclusions and caveats: A previous analysis found most TCR beta V segments productive roughly 87% or roughly 30% of the time. An analysis was carried out at a later point. It showed that HLA-associated TCR beta chains were more clonally expanded than equally common non-associated chains. When analyzed later, the rates of TCR association showed variation by HLA locus, with DRB1 the most and HLA-C the fewest.

The source material was PBMCs. The receptor was derived from a boy between 2 and 10 years old in good health and CMV-seronegative. The chain joins TRBV7-2 to TRBJ2-1; possible D gene TRBD1, 5 bases. This CDR3 reads CASSGRGRNNEQFF. In DNA, the CDR3 is TGTGCCAGCAGCGGAAGGGGTCGTAACAATGAGCAGTTCTTC.